The following is a T cell receptor beta chain sequence with its context. Its matching antigen is unknown. The data are from a study of cytomegalovirus exposure and HLA in healthy donors. General study points: An observed cluster of highly shared sequence variants was recorded as a likely sequencing artifact. The study listed 164 cytomegalovirus-associated TCR beta chains. For most TCR beta V segments, an earlier analysis put the productive rate at about 87% or about 30% of the time.

After removal of 2 bases from V and 5 bases from J, the junction contained 6 bases not matched to a gene. The length of the CDR3 is 16 residues. Germline V CDR1 and CDR2: MNHNY, SVGAGI (reference sequence). Amplification used 60 Vbeta primers and 13 Jbeta primers. Here immunoSEQ multiplex PCR was the method, and the copy in TCRdb shows in-frame clones only, minus some. The sample lists about 140,000 clones; 76% were seen once. The rearrangement joins TRBV6-6 to TRBJ2-7; 13 bases map to TRBD2. The sample comprised PBMCs. This sequence was found in a man between 40 and 49 years old in good health and CMV-seronegative. CDR3 residues: CASSYPGTSGTHEQYF. CDR3 nucleotides: TGTGCCAGCAGTTACCCTGGGACTAGCGGGACCCACGAGCAGTACTTC.